This T cell receptor beta chain was identified during a study of blood T cell repertoires in COVID-19. Study overall: Acute and convalescent COVID-19 specimens originated in the United States, Italy and Spain. Sample material is recorded as cDNA or gDNA derived from T cells, B-cell-depleted T cells, or PBMCs.

While infection was still active, Seattle patients were enrolled and then followed longitudinally. Original analysis: Reference gene primers were amplified, and this amplification served to estimate nucleated cell counts. Using immunoSEQ multiplex PCR, the repertoire was profiled, and TCRdb retains in-frame clones only, with some absent. The V and J calls and clone size were taken over from that table, and D and trimming were inferred from the DNA. The sample carries roughly 150,000 clones, roughly 84% recorded once. The sample taken for sequencing was peripheral blood. The receptor was isolated from a man aged 80 or over with COVID-19, enrolled during active disease.

CDR3 in DNA: TGTGCCAGCAGCGCCGGGAAGGCCGGGGAGCTGTTTTTT. Translation gives CASSAGKAGELFF. The chain couples TRBV7-6 to TRBJ2-2; possibly TRBD2 for D (5 bases). The CDR3 loop spans 13 amino acids. The germline gives CDR1 SGHVS, CDR2 FNYEAQ. V was pared by 5 bases and J by 6 bases, with 10 bases between.